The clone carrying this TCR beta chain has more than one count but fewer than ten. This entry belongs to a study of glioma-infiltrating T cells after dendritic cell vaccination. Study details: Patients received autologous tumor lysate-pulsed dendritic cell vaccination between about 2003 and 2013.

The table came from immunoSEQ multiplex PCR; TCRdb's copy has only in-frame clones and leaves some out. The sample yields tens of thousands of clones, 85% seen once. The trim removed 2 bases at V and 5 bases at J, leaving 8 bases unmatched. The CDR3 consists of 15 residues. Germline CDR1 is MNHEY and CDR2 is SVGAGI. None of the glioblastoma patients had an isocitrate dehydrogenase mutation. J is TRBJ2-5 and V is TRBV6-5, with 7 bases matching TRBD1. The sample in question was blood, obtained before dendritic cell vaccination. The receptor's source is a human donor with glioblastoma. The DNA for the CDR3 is TGTGCCAGCAGTTACCTAGGGGGCGATTCGGAGACCCAGTACTTC. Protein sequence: CASSYLGGDSETQYF.